This TCR beta chain originates from a study of T cell responses to AZD1222 COVID-19 vaccine. Findings and limits, study-wide: Donors were chiefly white British, with a greater number of females, and clonal diversity was perhaps underestimated.

This clone was seen once. Its antigen is not identified. CDR1 MNHNS and CDR2 SASEGT come from the germline V gene. V was shortened by 2 bases and J by 7 bases, with 17 bases between the two germline ends. The CDR3 is 15 amino acids. The data were produced by immunoSEQ multiplex PCR, yet TCRdb's version contains in-frame clones alone and is incomplete. The profile shows roughly 190,000 clones, around 92% of them singletons. This clonotype originated in an adult in good health. The rearrangement links TRBV6-1 to TRBJ1-1; tentatively, D is TRBD1 (5 bases). The sequenced sample was peripheral blood, obtained on day 0 of AZD1222 vaccination. The CDR3 protein is CASSEFPGAPGEAFF. The CDR3, as DNA: TGTGCCAGCAGTGAATTCCCCGGGGCGCCAGGTGAAGCTTTCTTT.